The next 2 T cell receptor beta chains were all read from a single sample in a study of T-cell reconstitution after alpha-beta-depleted transplantation in children. As it was prepared, the TCRbeta library received unique molecular identifiers. TCRdb called the PCR reads again in MiXCR, with one record for every CDR3 protein. The sample lists 90,000 to 120,000 distinct CDR3 sequences; around 6.4% were seen once. The input for sequencing was PBMCs, mostly from graft donor cells, taken 360 days after TCRalphabeta/CD19-depleted stem cell transplant. Receptor source: a male patient under 10 years old who had a stem cell transplant for acute lymphoblastic leukemia, so the T cells may come from the graft donor.

The gene calls are TRBV7-9 and TRBJ2-1; the match to TRBD2 covers 12 bases. The germline gives CDR1 SEHNR, CDR2 FQNEAQ (reference sequence). This CDR3 is 15 amino acids long. The trim removed 1 base at V and 7 bases at J, leaving 2 bases unmatched. The CDR3 DNA is TGTGCCAGCAGCTTAGGCGGACTAGCGGGAAATGAGCAGTTCTTC. Its translation is CASSLGGLAGNEQFF. Looking up the rest from reference TRBV7-9 and TRBJ2-1 gives the full variable domain: DTGVSQNPRHKITKRGQNVTFRCDPISEHNRLYWYRQTLGQGPEFLTYFQNEAQLEKSRLLSDRFSAERPKGSFSTLEIQRTEQGDSAMYLCASSLGGLAGNEQFFGPGTRLTVL.

The chain combines TRBV5-5 with TRBJ2-7; D gene uncertain. Trimming shortened V by 7 bases and J by 0 bases, and 23 bases separated the two germline ends. Germline assignment: CDR1 SGHKS and CDR2 YYEKEE (reference sequence). The CDR3 sequence is 17 residues long. The CDR3 DNA reads TGTGCCAGCGGGGTGGAAGGAGCGACTCTAAACTCCTACGAGCAGTACTTC. Translating it yields CASGVEGATLNSYEQYF.